Following are 16 T cell receptor beta chains from one sample sequenced in a study of T-cell reconstitution after alpha-beta-depleted transplantation in children. The TCRbeta library was prepared with unique molecular identifiers. Each CDR3 protein is one row after TCRdb ran MiXCR on the PCR reads. Of approximately 430,000 distinct CDR3 sequences in the sample, 15% to 20% were seen once. This specimen consisted of PBMCs, mostly from graft donor cells, obtained 360 days after TCRalphabeta/CD19-depleted stem cell transplant. The receptors shown here come from a boy in the first two years of life who had a stem cell transplant for Wiskott-Aldrich syndrome, so the T cells may come from the graft donor.

This clonotype occurred a few times. This chain connects TRBV28 to TRBJ2-3; TRBD1 might be the D (6 bases). Per germline, CDR1 MDHEN and CDR2 SYDVKM. V dropped 8 bases and J dropped 2 bases, with 38 bases sitting between them. This CDR3 region has 22 residues. CDR3 nucleotide sequence: TGTGCCAGCCACCCTCCCTCCCAACAGGGTGGTAGTTTTTTGGGGAACACAGATACGCAGTATTTT. Translated, it gives CASHPPSQQGGSFLGNTDTQYF.

This clonotype was recorded only once. The chain couples TRBV6-2 or TRBV6-3 to TRBJ1-1, with D tentatively TRBD1 (5 bases). This CDR3 is 14 amino acids long. Looked up from germline, CDR1 is MNHEY and CDR2 is SVGEGT. Deletions cut 2 bases from V and 3 bases from J, with 10 bases between. The CDR3 sequence is CASSYPGQYTEAFF. In DNA form, the CDR3 reads TGTGCCAGCAGTTACCCCGGACAATACACTGAAGCTTTCTTT.

This clonotype was picked up a small number of times. The chain employs TRBV5-1 and TRBJ1-6, with D maybe TRBD1 (6 bases). This CDR3 has 15 amino acids. Looked up from germline, CDR1 is SGHRS and CDR2 is YFSETQ. Trimming took 4 bases from V and 9 from J, leaving 17 bases between them. CDR3: CASSDSGHLISPLHF. DNA of the CDR3: TGCGCCAGCAGCGACTCGGGACACTTAATTTCACCCCTCCACTTT.

The gene calls are TRBV7-8 and TRBJ2-7, with a tentative D call TRBD1 (5 bases). The CDR3 length is 13 residues. Germline CDR1 and CDR2: SGHVS and FQNEAQ. V was cut by 2 bases and J by 7 bases, with 12 bases left in between. The CDR3 nucleotides read TGTGCCAGCAGCTTACCAGGGCTCGTAGAGCAGTACTTC. It specifies CASSLPGLVEQYF.

This clonotype was seen ten or more times. The chain is built from TRBV12-3 or TRBV12-4 and TRBJ2-5; no firm D call. V shed 2 bases and J shed 4 bases, with 8 bases lying between them. The CDR3 totals 13 residues. The DNA for the CDR3 is TGTGCCAGCAGTTTACCCCCCGTAGAGACCCAGTACTTC. Translating gives CASSLPPVETQYF.

In its sample, this clonotype was seen a few times. The chain recombines TRBV18 with TRBJ1-6; D is ambiguous. Germline V lookup: CDR1 KGHSH, CDR2 LQKENI. CDR3 size: 13 residues. Trimming left V 3 bases short and J 10 bases short, with 10 bases between. This chain's CDR3 is CASSPAQVSPLHF. The DNA of the CDR3 is TGTGCCAGCTCACCCGCCCAGGTCTCACCCCTCCACTTT.

This clonotype was seen more than once but under ten times. The V call is TRBV5-1, the J call TRBJ2-1; either TRBD1 or TRBD2 may supply D (5 bases each). The germline V and J ends were trimmed by 0 bases and 1 base, with 8 bases remaining between them. Germline V gene data show CDR1 as SGHRS and CDR2 as YFSETQ. The CDR3 loop spans 15 amino acids. DNA of the CDR3: TGCGCCAGCAGCTTGGCAGAGGGGTCCTACAATGAGCAGTTCTTC. Translation: CASSLAEGSYNEQFF. The full variable domain, in which reference TRBV5-1 and TRBJ2-1 provide the parts outside the CDR3, is KAGVTQTPRYLIKTRGQQVTLSCSPISGHRSVSWYQQTPGQGLQFLFEYFSETQRNKGNFPGRFSGRQFSNSRSEMNVSTLELGDSALYLCASSLAEGSYNEQFFGPGTRLTVL.

The chain joins TRBV20-1 to TRBJ2-3; D is uncertain. V dropped 1 base and J dropped 1 base, with 12 bases sitting between them. The CDR3 contains 15 residues. The germline gives CDR1 DFQATT, CDR2 SNEGSKA (reference sequence). The CDR3 bases are TGCAGTGCTAGAGGGACCTGGACGGGCACAGATACGCAGTATTTT. Protein: CSARGTWTGTDTQYF.

This clonotype has a handful of counts. The chain links TRBV20-1 to TRBJ2-7; 7 nucleotides agree with TRBD2. Looked up from germline, CDR1 is DFQATT and CDR2 is SNEGSKA (reference sequence). The CDR3 is made up of 13 amino acids. Trimming cost V 6 bases and J 4 bases; bases outside gene matches: 9. Here the CDR3 reads CSAHTGGLYEQYF. The CDR3 region has the DNA TGCAGTGCCCATACGGGGGGACTATACGAGCAGTACTTC.

In DNA form, the CDR3 reads TGCAGCGCTGGACTAGTTCCCGAAAACTACAATGAGCAGTTCTTC. This translates into CSAGLVPENYNEQFF. The V call is TRBV29-1, the J call TRBJ2-1; TRBD2 matches at 7 bases. With 7 bases clipped from V and 3 bases from J, the junction kept 12 bases outside the gene matches. Germline assignment: CDR1 SQVTM and CDR2 ANQGSEA. The CDR3 runs to 15 residues.

This clonotype was recorded a few times. The chain carries TRBV10-1 and TRBJ2-3; 9 nucleotides agree with TRBD1. The V and J ends lost 5 bases and 1 base, in that order; junction bases with no gene match: 7. Germline assignment: CDR1 WNHNN and CDR2 SYGVQD (reference sequence). This CDR3 contains 16 residues. DNA for the CDR3: TGCGCCAGCAGTCCCCGGGGACAGGGCGGCACAGATACGCAGTATTTT. Protein sequence: CASSPRGQGGTDTQYF.

There are a few counts of this clonotype. The rearrangement uses TRBV7-8 and TRBJ2-1, with TRBD2 identical over 9 bases. The germline CDR1 and CDR2 sequences are SGHVS and FQNEAQ. J was trimmed by 2 bases and V by 1 base; bases with no gene match: 3. This CDR3 is built from 16 residues. The CDR3 DNA is TGTGCCAGCAGCTTAGTGATAGCGGGAGCCTACAATGAGCAGTTCTTC. Translated: CASSLVIAGAYNEQFF.

This clonotype was found a few times. This chain joins TRBV20-1 and TRBJ2-5; 9 bases are a match to TRBD2. There are 15 residues in the CDR3. Germline V CDR1 and CDR2: DFQATT, SNEGSKA (reference sequence). Germline trimming cut 0 bases from V and 5 bases from J; bases unmatched to any gene: 7. The DNA for the CDR3 is TGCAGTGCTAGAGATGGGCGGGGGGGCCGCGAGACCCAGTACTTC. This encodes CSARDGRGGRETQYF.

The V call is TRBV18, the J call TRBJ1-5, with D uncertain. The CDR3 totals 13 residues. V shed 2 bases and J shed 5 bases, with 7 bases lying between them. Germline V gene data show CDR1 as KGHSH and CDR2 as LQKENI. For the CDR3, the DNA is TGTGCCAGCTCACCAGGATACCATCAGCCCCAGCATTTT. It yields the protein CASSPGYHQPQHF.

This rearrangement joins TRBV10-1 to TRBJ2-2; a weak D match, TRBD2 (7 bases). The V gene lost 7 bases and the J gene lost 2 bases, with 14 bases spanning the gap. The germline gives CDR1 WNHNN, CDR2 SYGVQD (reference sequence). The CDR3 sequence is 15 residues long. This CDR3 reads CASMYREGNTGELFF. The CDR3 bases are TGCGCCAGCATGTACAGGGAGGGTAACACCGGGGAGCTGTTTTTT.

This chain links TRBV10-3 with TRBJ2-3; D not resolved. The CDR3 extends over 18 amino acids. The V gene lost 4 bases and the J gene lost 4 bases, with 24 bases spanning the gap. Germline CDR1 ENHRY, CDR2 SYGVKD. DNA of the CDR3: TGTGCCATCAGTGTAGGAGAGAAGGGAAGCAACACGGCAGATACGCAGTATTTT. This gives the protein CAISVGEKGSNTADTQYF.